Described below is a single TCR beta chain sequence and its context. The assay was immunoSEQ multiplex PCR, and TCRdb's table has in-frame clones only and misses some. The sample has 65,000 to 80,000 clones; 80% to 95% are singletons. The sample is drawn from a study of OX40 agonist ivuxolimab in advanced cancers. Background on the study: In this trial design, patients received ivuxolimab intravenously at 0.01 to 10 mg/kg every 2 weeks. Eligibility rules accepted prior anti-PD-1, anti-PD-L1 or anti-CTLA-4 therapy, and roughly 40% had some.

Deletions cut 8 bases from V and 5 bases from J, with 9 bases between. Germline CDR1 is LNHDA and CDR2 is SQIVND (reference sequence). The CDR3 totals 11 residues. Autoimmune disease history or systemic immunosuppression barred patients. The clonotype originates from an adult with an advanced solid tumor such as melanoma, head and neck, liver or kidney cancer. This sample comprised CD4+ or CD8+ T cells sorted from blood, obtained in a trial of the OX40 agonist ivuxolimab. V gene TRBV19 combines with J gene TRBJ1-2; no reliable D call. Here the CDR3 DNA reads TGTGCCAGTGGGGAATCGTATGGCTACACCTTC. Protein: CASGESYGYTF.